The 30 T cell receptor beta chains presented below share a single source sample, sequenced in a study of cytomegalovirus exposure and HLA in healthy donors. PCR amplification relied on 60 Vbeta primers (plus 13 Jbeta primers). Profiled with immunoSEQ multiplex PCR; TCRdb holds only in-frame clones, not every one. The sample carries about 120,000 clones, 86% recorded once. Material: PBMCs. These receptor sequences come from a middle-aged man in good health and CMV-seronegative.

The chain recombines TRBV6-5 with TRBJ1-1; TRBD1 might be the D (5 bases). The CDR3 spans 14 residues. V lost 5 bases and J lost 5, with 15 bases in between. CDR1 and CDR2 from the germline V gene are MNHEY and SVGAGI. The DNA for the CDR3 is TGTGCCAGCAGTCCCCGCGGGGCGGTTACTGAAGCTTTCTTT. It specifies CASSPRGAVTEAFF.

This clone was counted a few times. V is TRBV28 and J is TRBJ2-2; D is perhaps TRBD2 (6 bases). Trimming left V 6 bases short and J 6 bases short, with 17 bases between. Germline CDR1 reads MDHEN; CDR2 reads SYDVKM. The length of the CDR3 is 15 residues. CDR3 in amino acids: CASSQAGLGAGELFF. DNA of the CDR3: TGTGCCAGCAGCCAGGCGGGACTGGGAGCCGGGGAGCTGTTTTTT.

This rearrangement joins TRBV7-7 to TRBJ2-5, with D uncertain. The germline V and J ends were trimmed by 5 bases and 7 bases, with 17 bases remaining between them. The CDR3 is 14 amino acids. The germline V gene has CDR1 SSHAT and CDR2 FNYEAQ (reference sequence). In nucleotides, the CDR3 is TGTGCCAGCAGCCCCCCCGGGTCTACGGGGACCCAGTACTTC. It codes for CASSPPGSTGTQYF.

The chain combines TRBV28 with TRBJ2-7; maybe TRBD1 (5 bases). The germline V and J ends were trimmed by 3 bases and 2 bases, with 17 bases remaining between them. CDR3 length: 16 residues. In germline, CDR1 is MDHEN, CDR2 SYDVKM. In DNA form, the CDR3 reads TGTGCCAGCAGTTTCCAATTCTTAACAGGTACCTACGAGCAGTACTTC. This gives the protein CASSFQFLTGTYEQYF.

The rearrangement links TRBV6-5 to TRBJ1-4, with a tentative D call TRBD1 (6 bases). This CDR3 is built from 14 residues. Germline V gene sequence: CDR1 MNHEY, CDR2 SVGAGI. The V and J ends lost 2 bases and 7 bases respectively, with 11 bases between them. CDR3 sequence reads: CASSYRQAGEKLFF. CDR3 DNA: TGTGCCAGCAGTTACCGACAGGCGGGTGAAAAACTGTTTTTT.

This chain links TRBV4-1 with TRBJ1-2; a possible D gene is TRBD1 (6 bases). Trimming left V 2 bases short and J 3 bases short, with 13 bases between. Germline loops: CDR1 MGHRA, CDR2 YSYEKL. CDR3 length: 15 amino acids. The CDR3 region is CASSQNTGKDYGYTF. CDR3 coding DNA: TGCGCCAGCAGCCAAAATACAGGGAAAGACTATGGCTACACCTTC.

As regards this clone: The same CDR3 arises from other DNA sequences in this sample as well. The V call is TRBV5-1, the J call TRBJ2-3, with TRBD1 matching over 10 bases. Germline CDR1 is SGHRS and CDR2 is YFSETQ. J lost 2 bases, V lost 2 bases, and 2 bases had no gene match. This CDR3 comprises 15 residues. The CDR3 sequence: CASSLGQGVTDTQYF. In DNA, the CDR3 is TGCGCCAGCAGCTTAGGACAGGGGGTCACAGATACGCAGTATTTT.

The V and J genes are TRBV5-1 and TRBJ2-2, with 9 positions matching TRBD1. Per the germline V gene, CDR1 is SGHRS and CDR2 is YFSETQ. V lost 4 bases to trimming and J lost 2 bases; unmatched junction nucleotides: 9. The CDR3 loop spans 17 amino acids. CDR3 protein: CASSGGTGFGNTGELFF. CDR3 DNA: TGCGCCAGCAGCGGCGGGACAGGGTTTGGTAACACCGGGGAGCTGTTTTTT.

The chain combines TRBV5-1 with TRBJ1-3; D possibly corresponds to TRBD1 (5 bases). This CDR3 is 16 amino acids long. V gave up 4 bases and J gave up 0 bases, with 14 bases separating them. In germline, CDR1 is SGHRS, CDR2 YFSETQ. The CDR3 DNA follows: TGCGCCAGCAGCCTGGGACGGGACTTCTCTGGAAACACCATATATTTT. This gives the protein CASSLGRDFSGNTIYF.

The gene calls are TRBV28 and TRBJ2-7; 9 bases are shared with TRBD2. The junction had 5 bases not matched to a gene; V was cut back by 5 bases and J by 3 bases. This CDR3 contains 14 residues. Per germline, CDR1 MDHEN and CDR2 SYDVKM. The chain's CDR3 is CASSGGTSIYEQYF. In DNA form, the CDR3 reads TGTGCCAGCAGTGGGGGGACTAGCATCTACGAGCAGTACTTC.

The DNA of the CDR3 is TGTGCCAGCAGTTTAGGAGGGACAGGGTACGAAAAACTGTTTTTT. Encoded protein: CASSLGGTGYEKLFF. The gene calls are TRBV28 and TRBJ1-4; 9 bases line up with TRBD1. The CDR3 has 15 amino acids. Germline CDR1 and CDR2: MDHEN and SYDVKM. The junction had 6 bases not matched to a gene; V was cut back by 2 bases and J by 8 bases.

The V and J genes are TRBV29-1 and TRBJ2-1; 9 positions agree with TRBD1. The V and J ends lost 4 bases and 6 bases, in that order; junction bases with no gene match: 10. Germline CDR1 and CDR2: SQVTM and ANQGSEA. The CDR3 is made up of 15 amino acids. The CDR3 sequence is CSVVRGQGWGNEQFF. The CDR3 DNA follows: TGCAGCGTTGTAAGGGGACAGGGATGGGGCAATGAGCAGTTCTTC.

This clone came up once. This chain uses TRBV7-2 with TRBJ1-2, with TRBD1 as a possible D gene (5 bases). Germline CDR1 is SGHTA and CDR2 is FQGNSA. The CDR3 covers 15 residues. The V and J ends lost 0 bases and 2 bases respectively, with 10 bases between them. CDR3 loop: CASSLAGPSNYGYTF. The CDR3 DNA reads TGTGCCAGCAGCTTAGCGGGGCCAAGCAACTATGGCTACACCTTC.

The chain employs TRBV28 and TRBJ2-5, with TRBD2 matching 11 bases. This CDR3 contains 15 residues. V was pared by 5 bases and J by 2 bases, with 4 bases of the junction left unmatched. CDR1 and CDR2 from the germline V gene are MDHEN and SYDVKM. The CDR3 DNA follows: TGTGCCAGCAGTCTAGCGGGGGGTGGACAAGAGACCCAGTACTTC. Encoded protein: CASSLAGGGQETQYF. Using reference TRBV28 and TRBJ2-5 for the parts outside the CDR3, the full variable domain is DVKVTQSSRYLVKRTGEKVFLECVQDMDHENMFWYRQDPGLGLRLIYFSYDVKMKEKGDIPEGYSVSREKKERFSLILESASTNQTSMYLCASSLAGGGQETQYFGPGTRLLVL.

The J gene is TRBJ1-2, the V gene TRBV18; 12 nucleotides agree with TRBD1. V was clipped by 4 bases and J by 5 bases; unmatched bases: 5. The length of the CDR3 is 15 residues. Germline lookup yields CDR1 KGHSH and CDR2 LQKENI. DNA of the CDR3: TGTGCCAGCTCACTGACGGGACAGGGGGCGTATGGCTACACCTTC. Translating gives CASSLTGQGAYGYTF.

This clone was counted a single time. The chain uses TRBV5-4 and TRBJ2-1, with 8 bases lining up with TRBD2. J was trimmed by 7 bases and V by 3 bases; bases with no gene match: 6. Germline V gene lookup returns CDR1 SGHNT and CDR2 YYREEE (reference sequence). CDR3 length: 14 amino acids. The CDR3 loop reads CASSSRGGWNEQFF. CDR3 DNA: TGTGCCAGCAGCTCCCGGGGGGGGTGGAATGAGCAGTTCTTC.

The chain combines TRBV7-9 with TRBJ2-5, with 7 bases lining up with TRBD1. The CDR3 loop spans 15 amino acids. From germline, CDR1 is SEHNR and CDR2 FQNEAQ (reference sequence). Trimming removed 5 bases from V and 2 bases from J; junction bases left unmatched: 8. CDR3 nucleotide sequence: TGTGCCAGCAGCCCAGGACGGACAGGACAAGAGACCCAGTACTTC. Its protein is CASSPGRTGQETQYF.

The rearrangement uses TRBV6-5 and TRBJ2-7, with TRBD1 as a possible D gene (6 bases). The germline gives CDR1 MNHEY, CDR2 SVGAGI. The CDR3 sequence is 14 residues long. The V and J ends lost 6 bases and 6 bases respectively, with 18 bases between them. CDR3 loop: CASRIGQRNAEQYF. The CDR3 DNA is TGTGCCAGCAGGATCGGACAGAGGAACGCCGAGCAGTACTTC.

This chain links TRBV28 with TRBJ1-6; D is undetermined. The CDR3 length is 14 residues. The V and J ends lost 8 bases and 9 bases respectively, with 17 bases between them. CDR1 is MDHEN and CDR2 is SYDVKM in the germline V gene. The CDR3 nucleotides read TGTGCCAGCTCCTCGCCCAATACTCCTTCACCCCTCCACTTT. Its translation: CASSSPNTPSPLHF. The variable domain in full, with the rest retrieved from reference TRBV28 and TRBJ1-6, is DVKVTQSSRYLVKRTGEKVFLECVQDMDHENMFWYRQDPGLGLRLIYFSYDVKMKEKGDIPEGYSVSREKKERFSLILESASTNQTSMYLCASSSPNTPSPLHFGNGTRLTVT.

In DNA form, the CDR3 reads TGTGCCAGCAGCTCGCCCCGGGACAGGGGCCACGAGCAGTACTTC. Translated: CASSSPRDRGHEQYF. V usage is TRBV7-9 and J usage is TRBJ2-7; the match to TRBD1 covers 10 bases. After removal of 4 bases from V and 5 bases from J, the junction contained 8 bases not matched to a gene. Per germline, CDR1 SEHNR and CDR2 FQNEAQ (reference sequence). CDR3 size: 15 residues.

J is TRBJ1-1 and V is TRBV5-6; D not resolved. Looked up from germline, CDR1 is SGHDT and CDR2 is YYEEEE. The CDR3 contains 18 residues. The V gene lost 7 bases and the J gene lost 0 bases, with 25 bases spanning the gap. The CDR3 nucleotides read TGTGCCAGCCGCGTTTCTACACTTTCTTCCGGGGTGAACACTGAAGCTTTCTTT. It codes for CASRVSTLSSGVNTEAFF.

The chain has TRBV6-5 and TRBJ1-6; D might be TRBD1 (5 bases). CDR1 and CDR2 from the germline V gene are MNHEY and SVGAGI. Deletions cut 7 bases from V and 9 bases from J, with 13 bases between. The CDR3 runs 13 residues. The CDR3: CASKRGFGSPLHF. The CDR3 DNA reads TGTGCCAGCAAAAGGGGATTTGGTTCACCCCTCCACTTT.

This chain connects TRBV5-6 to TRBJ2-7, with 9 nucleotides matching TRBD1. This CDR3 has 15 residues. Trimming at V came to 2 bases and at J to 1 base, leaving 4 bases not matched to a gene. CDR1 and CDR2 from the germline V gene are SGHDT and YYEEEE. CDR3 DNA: TGTGCCAGCAGCTTACGAGACAGGGGGTCCTACGAGCAGTACTTC. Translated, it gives CASSLRDRGSYEQYF.

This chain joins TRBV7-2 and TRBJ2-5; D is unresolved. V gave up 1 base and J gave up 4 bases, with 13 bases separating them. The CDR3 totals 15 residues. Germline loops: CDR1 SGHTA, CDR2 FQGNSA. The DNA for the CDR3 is TGTGCCAGCAGCTTAGTTGGTGATAACAGAGAGACCCAGTACTTC. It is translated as CASSLVGDNRETQYF.

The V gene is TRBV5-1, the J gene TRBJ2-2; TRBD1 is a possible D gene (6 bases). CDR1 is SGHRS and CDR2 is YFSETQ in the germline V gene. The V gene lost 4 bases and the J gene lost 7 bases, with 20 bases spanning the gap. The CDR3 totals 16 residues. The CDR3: CASSAPRGAVGGELFF. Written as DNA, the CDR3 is TGCGCCAGCAGCGCGCCCAGGGGCGCGGTAGGCGGGGAGCTGTTTTTT.

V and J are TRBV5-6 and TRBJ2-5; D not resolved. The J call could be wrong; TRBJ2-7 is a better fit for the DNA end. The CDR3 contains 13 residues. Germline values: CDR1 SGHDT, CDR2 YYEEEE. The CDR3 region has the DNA TGTGCCAGCAGCTTGGGGAGAACCTACGAGCAGTACTTC. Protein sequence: CASSLGRTYEQYF.

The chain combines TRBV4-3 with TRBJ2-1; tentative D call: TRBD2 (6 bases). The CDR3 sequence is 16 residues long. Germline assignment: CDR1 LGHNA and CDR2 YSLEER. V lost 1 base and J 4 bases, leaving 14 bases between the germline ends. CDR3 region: CASSQVRAGRYNEQFF. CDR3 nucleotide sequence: TGCGCCAGCAGCCAAGTCCGGGCGGGGAGGTACAATGAGCAGTTCTTC.

CDR3 nucleotide sequence: TGTGCCAGCAGCGTAGCTAGGGGCGGTGAGCAGTTCTTC. This sequence encodes CASSVARGGEQFF. The V gene is TRBV9, the J gene TRBJ2-1; D might be TRBD1 (5 bases). Deletions cut 0 bases from V and 9 bases from J, with 10 bases between. This CDR3 region has 13 residues. Germline-derived CDR1 and CDR2 are SGDLS and YYNGEE.

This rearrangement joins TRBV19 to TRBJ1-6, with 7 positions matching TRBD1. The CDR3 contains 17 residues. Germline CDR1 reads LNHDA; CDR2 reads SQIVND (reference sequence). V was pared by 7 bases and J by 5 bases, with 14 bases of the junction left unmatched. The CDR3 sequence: CASNALTGRGNNSPLHF. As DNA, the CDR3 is TGTGCCAGTAACGCTTTGACAGGGCGAGGGAATAATTCACCCCTCCACTTT.

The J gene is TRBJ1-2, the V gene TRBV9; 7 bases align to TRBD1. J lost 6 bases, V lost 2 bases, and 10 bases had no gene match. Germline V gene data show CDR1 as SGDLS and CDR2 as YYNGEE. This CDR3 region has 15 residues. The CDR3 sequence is CASSVSLQGTDGYTF. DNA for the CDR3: TGTGCCAGCAGCGTCAGTTTACAGGGGACGGATGGCTACACCTTC.